The T cell receptor beta chain described here comes from a study of breast tumors, draining lymph nodes, adjacent tissues. The V gene end was trimmed by 5 bases and the J gene end by 7 bases; junction bases not matched to a gene: 2. There are 13 residues in the CDR3. Germline V gene data show CDR1 as LNHDA and CDR2 as SQIVND (reference sequence). Note on this clonotype: The antigen remains undetermined. It may be a read error: a sequence one base away is much more abundant.

TCRdb called the multiplex PCR reads again in MiXCR, with one record for every CDR3 protein. This sample carries under 150,000 distinct CDR3 sequences, under 25% of them seen once, and the ten largest clones take about 2.6%. Study results and limitations: Tumor T cell lymph node origin was a supported hypothesis, not proven. Luminal-like breast cancer showed significantly higher tumor–nontumor repertoire similarity than basal-like.

Axillary draining lymph nodes of breast cancer patients supplied the node samples. The receptor was derived from a female donor with breast cancer. Some clones in this sample may be carry-over from other donors' samples. This sequence joins TRBV19 and TRBJ2-1; 10 bases map to TRBD2. Specimen: axillary lymph node tissue. In DNA, the CDR3 is TGTGCCAGTAGTCCTAGCGGGGGAAATGAGCAGTTCTTC. Its translation is CASSPSGGNEQFF.